Shown below are 5 T cell receptor beta chains from a single sample sequenced in a study of shared clonotypes between healthy human individuals. The repertoire was sequenced with immunoSEQ multiplex PCR; TCRdb's copy has only in-frame clones and lacks some. The table has 800,000 or so clones, 90% to 98% seen once. Naive CD8 cells lacked CD45RO and underwent positive selection for CCR7, leaving out terminally differentiated effector memory CD45RA+ cells. Sequencing used naive CD8+ T cells sorted from blood. Every receptor here comes from a man under 40 in good health.

The chain uses TRBV28 and TRBJ1-3; D not resolved. CDR3 length equals 16 residues. V was cut by 8 bases and J by 3 bases, with 20 bases left in between. CDR1 MDHEN and CDR2 SYDVKM come from the germline V gene. The CDR3 sequence is CASLGPLVSDGNTIYF. CDR3 DNA sequence: TGTGCCAGCCTCGGCCCATTAGTGTCGGATGGAAACACCATATATTTT.

V and J are TRBV27 and TRBJ2-1; TRBD1 might be the D (5 bases). Trimming took 2 bases from V and 4 from J, leaving 9 bases between them. In germline, CDR1 is MNHEY, CDR2 SMNVEV (reference sequence). The CDR3 loop spans 14 amino acids. CDR3 bases: TGTGCCAGCAGTTTAGTCCAGGGTTACAATGAGCAGTTCTTC. Amino acids: CASSLVQGYNEQFF.

The chain recombines TRBV13 with TRBJ2-7; maybe TRBD2 (6 bases). CDR1 and CDR2 (germline): PRHDT, FYEKMQ (reference sequence). V was pared by 3 bases and J by 4 bases, with 13 bases between. The CDR3 covers 14 residues. CDR3 DNA: TGTGCCAGCAGCTTGAAGGGACTTTTATACGAGCAGTACTTC. The encoded protein is CASSLKGLLYEQYF. The entire variable domain, with the rest obtained from reference TRBV13 and TRBJ2-7, is as follows: AAGVIQSPRHLIKEKRETATLKCYPIPRHDTVYWYQQGPGQDPQFLISFYEKMQSDKGSIPDRFSAQQFSDYHSELNMSSLELGDSALYFCASSLKGLLYEQYFGPGTRLTVT.

The gene calls are TRBV7-9 and TRBJ2-7; D gene ambiguous. Germline V lookup: CDR1 SEHNR, CDR2 FQNEAQ (reference sequence). The CDR3 extends over 18 amino acids. V was cut by 8 bases and J by 4 bases, with 30 bases left in between. As DNA, the CDR3 is TGTGCCAGCCCTCCCGACGGGTCAGGTGAACCGGTACAGTACGAGCAGTACTTC. Its translation: CASPPDGSGEPVQYEQYF.

As to this clone: The same CDR3 also results from other DNA sequences found in this sample. V is TRBV27 and J is TRBJ2-7, with 7 bases fitting TRBD1. V gave up 2 bases and J gave up 5 bases; unmatched junction bases: 0. CDR3 length equals 12 residues. Germline loops: CDR1 MNHEY, CDR2 SMNVEV (reference sequence). The CDR3 DNA reads TGTGCCAGCAGTTTACAGGGGGACGAGCAGTACTTC. Translation: CASSLQGDEQYF.